This TCR beta chain comes out of a study of CD8 T cells in Susac syndrome. Germline CDR1 DFQATT, CDR2 SNEGSKA (reference sequence). The CDR3 totals 14 residues. With 1 base removed from V and 0 bases from J, the gap between germline ends came to 10 bases. Random hexamers were used to reverse transcribe roughly 0.45 to 1 ug of RNA. With immunoSEQ multiplex PCR, TCR beta CDR3 was amplified across 54 Vbeta and 13 Jbeta. TCRdb analysed the immunoSEQ multiplex PCR reads with MiXCR anew, one entry per CDR3 protein. The sample lists fewer than 200,000 distinct CDR3 sequences, about 94% occurring once. Sequencing of TCR beta covered CD8+ and CD4+ T cells obtained from blood. Healthy donors acted as controls, with matching for age and sex. The authors negatively isolated CD8+ and CD4+ T cells and FACS-enriched TEMRA cells.

Sequencing was carried out using CD4+ T cells from PBMCs. This receptor was obtained from a human donor in good health. V is TRBV20-1 and J is TRBJ2-7, with unresolved D. The CDR3 loop reads CSARGTVSSYEQYF. In nucleotides, the CDR3 is TGCAGTGCTAGAGGGACGGTAAGCTCCTACGAGCAGTACTTC.